The 13 T cell receptor beta chains given below trace back to one sample, sequenced in a study of shared clonotypes between healthy human individuals. Clones were read by immunoSEQ multiplex PCR, and TCRdb kept only the in-frame ones, dropping some. Of 2,500,000 or so clones listed, 92% were seen once; the top ten hold more than 0.35%. Sequences were obtained from naive CD4+ T cells from PBMCs. Indicated subset: CD45RA+ positively selected. These receptors were obtained from a man between 18 and 35 years old in good health. Some clones in this sample may be carry-over from other donors' samples.

CDR3 DNA sequence: TGTGCCAGCAGCAAAGGGGACAGGGGAGCCCAGCCCCAGCATTTT. Translating it yields CASSKGDRGAQPQHF. V is TRBV5-8 and J is TRBJ1-5; TRBD1 matches 10 bases. This CDR3 region has 15 residues. Losses at the gene ends were 4 bases for V and 7 bases for J; bases not matched to a gene: 8. Per germline, CDR1 SGHTS and CDR2 YDEGEE.

In nucleotides, the CDR3 is TGTGCCATGGGAGCCGGGGGTCGGGAGACCCAGTACTTC. Translating it yields CAMGAGGRETQYF. The rearrangement uses TRBV10-3 and TRBJ2-5, with D tentatively TRBD2 (6 bases). The V end was cut by 9 bases, the J end by 5 bases, with 16 bases between. This CDR3 comprises 13 residues. Germline-derived CDR1 and CDR2 are ENHRY and SYGVKD.

The chain has TRBV28 and TRBJ1-5; D gene uncertain. CDR1 is MDHEN and CDR2 is SYDVKM in the germline V gene. This CDR3 is 12 amino acids long. Trimming pared 8 bases from V and 5 bases from J, leaving 10 bases between. Written as DNA, the CDR3 is TGTGCCAGCCACTCCCTCCATCAGCCCCAGCATTTT. It translates to CASHSLHQPQHF. Using reference TRBV28 and TRBJ1-5 for the parts outside the CDR3, the full variable domain is DVKVTQSSRYLVKRTGEKVFLECVQDMDHENMFWYRQDPGLGLRLIYFSYDVKMKEKGDIPEGYSVSREKKERFSLILESASTNQTSMYLCASHSLHQPQHFGDGTRLSIL.

The chain uses TRBV5-5 and TRBJ2-7, with a weak D call TRBD1 (5 bases). Trimming took off 0 bases at V and 2 bases at J, with 12 bases between the two ends. The CDR3 totals 15 residues. Germline V gene lookup returns CDR1 SGHKS and CDR2 YYEKEE (reference sequence). The CDR3 nucleotides are TGTGCCAGCAGCTTGGGGTTAGGGGCAACCTACGAGCAGTACTTC. It is translated as CASSLGLGATYEQYF.

The chain is built from TRBV29-1 and TRBJ2-4; the D gene is possibly TRBD1 (7 bases). CDR1 is SQVTM and CDR2 is ANQGSEA in the germline V gene. This CDR3 is 12 amino acids long. Trimming shortened V by 4 bases and J by 8 bases, and 12 bases separated the two germline ends. The CDR3 region is CSVAQGGDIQYF. DNA of the CDR3: TGCAGCGTTGCCCAGGGGGGCGACATTCAGTACTTC.

This rearrangement joins TRBV30 to TRBJ1-2; D is possibly TRBD1 (6 bases). The CDR3 consists of 14 residues. CDR1 and CDR2 (germline): GTSNPN, SVGIG (reference sequence). Trimming cost V 2 bases and J 6 bases, with 16 bases left between them. As DNA, the CDR3 is TGTGCCTGGAGTCCCCTAGGGGGTACGGATGGCTACACCTTC. Translating it yields CAWSPLGGTDGYTF. Looking up the rest from reference TRBV30 and TRBJ1-2 gives the full variable domain: SQTIHQWPATLVQPVGSPLSLECTVEGTSNPNLYWYRQAAGRGLQLLFYSVGIGQISSEVPQNLSASRPQDRQFILSSKKLLLSDSGFYLCAWSPLGGTDGYTFGSGTRLTVV.

The V call is TRBV5-1, the J call TRBJ2-1; 7 nucleotides line up with TRBD2. From germline, CDR1 is SGHRS and CDR2 YFSETQ. The ends lost 4 bases at V and 0 bases at J; junction bases unmatched: 19. The CDR3 covers 20 residues. CDR3 residues: CASSPTGGLDRTSSYNEQFF. DNA for the CDR3: TGCGCCAGCAGCCCGACGGGGGGACTCGACCGTACGAGCTCCTACAATGAGCAGTTCTTC.

This sequence joins TRBV18 and TRBJ2-7; D unresolved. CDR3 length: 16 residues. The germline CDR1 and CDR2 sequences are KGHSH and LQKENI. Trimming stripped 2 bases from V and 2 bases from J, with 16 bases between. The CDR3 loop is CASSPRHPGIAYEQYF. The DNA of the CDR3 is TGTGCCAGCTCACCAAGACATCCTGGGATCGCCTACGAGCAGTACTTC. Complete variable domain (other parts from reference TRBV18 and TRBJ2-7): NAGVMQNPRHLVRRRGQEARLRCSPMKGHSHVYWYRQLPEEGLKFMVYLQKENIIDESGMPKERFSAEFPKEGPSILRIQQVVRGDSAAYFCASSPRHPGIAYEQYFGPGTRLTVT.

V is TRBV29-1 and J is TRBJ2-1, with D unclear. The CDR3 contains 13 residues. Looked up from germline, CDR1 is SQVTM and CDR2 is ANQGSEA. Trimming cost V 6 bases and J 4 bases, with 13 bases left between them. CDR3 nucleotide sequence: TGCAGCGTAAATCCAACCCTTTACAATGAGCAGTTCTTC. The encoded protein is CSVNPTLYNEQFF.

This chain joins TRBV5-6 and TRBJ2-3; D is unclear. Germline CDR1 SGHDT, CDR2 YYEEEE. The CDR3 spans 17 residues. Trimming shortened V by 1 base and J by 0 bases, and 15 bases separated the two germline ends. The CDR3 sequence is CASSLFTSTTSTDTQYF. CDR3 coding DNA: TGTGCCAGCAGCTTGTTTACCTCAACAACTAGCACAGATACGCAGTATTTT.

The CDR3 DNA reads as TGTGCCAGCAGCCGTGCAGGAAACTCTGGAAACACCATATATTTT. Its translation: CASSRAGNSGNTIYF. The chain couples TRBV7-3 to TRBJ1-3; D not certain. Germline V gives CDR1 SGHTA, CDR2 FQGTGA. V was pared by 5 bases and J by 0 bases, with 11 bases between. The CDR3 runs to 15 residues.

This chain uses TRBV7-2 with TRBJ2-1; TRBD2 is a possible D gene (6 bases). Germline CDR1 is SGHTA and CDR2 is FQGNSA. The CDR3 covers 15 residues. V was trimmed by 1 base and J by 8 bases, leaving 15 bases between them. CDR3: CASSLVPSPGDEQFF. In DNA form, the CDR3 reads TGTGCCAGCAGCTTAGTTCCTAGCCCGGGAGATGAGCAGTTCTTC.

The chain carries TRBV15 and TRBJ1-4; 8 nucleotides align to TRBD1. The CDR3 has 15 amino acids. Germline trimming cut 5 bases from V and 5 bases from J; bases unmatched to any gene: 7. Germline V lookup: CDR1 LNHNV, CDR2 YYDKDF (reference sequence). The CDR3 sequence is CATSERDRRNEKLFF. The CDR3 DNA is TGTGCCACCAGCGAACGGGACAGGAGGAATGAAAAACTGTTTTTT.